A selection of T cell receptor beta chains follows, all from one sample in a study of T cell changes during pregnancy in multiple sclerosis. This table comes from immunoSEQ multiplex PCR, and its TCRdb copy is limited to in-frame clones, with some not included. In the table there are fewer than 75,000 clones, roughly 92% of which are singletons. This material consisted of peripheral blood, taken in the second trimester of pregnancy. These receptors all stem from a female donor with multiple sclerosis, enrolled in a pregnancy study. The CDR3 runs from the conserved cysteine through the conserved F or W. Fields, in order: V gene, D gene, CDR3 length, J gene, clone size, CDR3 protein, CDR3 DNA. D genes are given only for firm matches. A row's size may be missing; if present it is once, few, many or a size class.

v_gene: TRBV7-6; d_gene: -; len: 14; j_gene: TRBJ1-2; abundance: -; CDR3aa: CASSSARGTHGYTF; CDR3nt: TGTGCCAGCAGCTCGGCCCGGGGAACTCATGGCTACACCTTC
v_gene: TRBV30; d_gene: -; len: 13; j_gene: TRBJ2-1; abundance: once; CDR3aa: CAWSVRRVGEQFF; CDR3nt: TGTGCCTGGAGTGTACGGAGGGTAGGTGAGCAGTTCTTC
v_gene: TRBV25-1; d_gene: -; len: 14; j_gene: TRBJ2-7; abundance: -; CDR3aa: CASSEFGGSYEQYF; CDR3nt: TGTGCCAGCAGTGAATTTGGCGGATCCTACGAGCAGTACTTC
v_gene: TRBV7-9; d_gene: -; len: 14; j_gene: TRBJ1-2; abundance: -; CDR3aa: CASSFGQINYGYTF; CDR3nt: TGTGCCAGCAGCTTCGGACAGATTAACTATGGCTACACCTTC
v_gene: TRBV9; d_gene: TRBD2; len: 16; j_gene: TRBJ2-3; abundance: -; CDR3aa: CASSGRAGVLTDTQYF; CDR3nt: TGTGCCAGCAGCGGGAGAGCGGGGGTGTTAACAGATACGCAGTATTTT
v_gene: TRBV7-3; d_gene: -; len: 15; j_gene: TRBJ1-3; abundance: -; CDR3aa: CASSLSAGGRNTIYF; CDR3nt: TGTGCCAGCAGCTTATCCGCCGGTGGTAGAAACACCATATATTTT
v_gene: TRBV19; d_gene: -; len: 16; j_gene: TRBJ1-3; abundance: -; CDR3aa: CASSAQFSRGSNTIYF; CDR3nt: TGTGCCAGTAGTGCCCAGTTCTCTCGGGGATCGAACACCATATATTTT
v_gene: TRBV19; d_gene: -; len: 14; j_gene: TRBJ2-7; abundance: -; CDR3aa: CASSIEAGPYEQYF; CDR3nt: TGTGCCAGTAGTATAGAGGCAGGTCCCTACGAGCAGTACTTC
v_gene: TRBV7-2; d_gene: TRBD1; len: 15; j_gene: TRBJ2-5; abundance: -; CDR3aa: CASRGGGGTGRTQYF; CDR3nt: TGTGCCAGCAGAGGTGGGGGGGGGACAGGGCGGACCCAGTACTTC
v_gene: TRBV5-5; d_gene: -; len: 16; j_gene: TRBJ2-3; abundance: -; CDR3aa: CASSLAQGGSTDTQYF; CDR3nt: TGTGCCAGCAGCTTGGCCCAGGGAGGAAGCACAGATACGCAGTATTTT
v_gene: TRBV19; d_gene: -; len: 15; j_gene: TRBJ1-5; abundance: -; CDR3aa: CASKSPWQGNQPQHF; CDR3nt: TGTGCCAGTAAAAGTCCATGGCAGGGGAATCAGCCCCAGCATTTT
v_gene: TRBV7-3; d_gene: -; len: 16; j_gene: TRBJ2-2; abundance: -; CDR3aa: CASSLLSGTTTGELFF; CDR3nt: TGTGCCAGCAGCTTACTATCCGGGACAACGACCGGGGAGCTGTTTTTT
v_gene: TRBV30; d_gene: TRBD1; len: 14; j_gene: TRBJ1-4; abundance: -; CDR3aa: CAWSRDRGVEKLFF; CDR3nt: TGTGCCTGGAGTCGGGACAGGGGAGTTGAAAAACTGTTTTTT
v_gene: TRBV19; d_gene: -; len: 13; j_gene: TRBJ1-1; abundance: -; CDR3aa: CASSVGSGAEAFF; CDR3nt: TGTGCCAGTAGTGTGGGGTCCGGGGCTGAAGCTTTCTTT
v_gene: TRBV10-3; d_gene: TRBD1; len: 13; j_gene: TRBJ1-4; abundance: -; CDR3aa: CAPRDRVLEKLFF; CDR3nt: TGTGCCCCCAGAGACAGGGTTCTTGAAAAACTGTTTTTT
v_gene: TRBV29-1; d_gene: TRBD2; len: 12; j_gene: TRBJ2-7; abundance: -; CDR3aa: CSVEGRAYEQYF; CDR3nt: TGCAGCGTTGAGGGGAGGGCCTACGAGCAGTACTTC
v_gene: TRBV7-6; d_gene: TRBD2; len: 20; j_gene: TRBJ2-7; abundance: -; CDR3aa: CASSSFDVGHTGGGPYEQYF; CDR3nt: TGTGCCAGCAGCTCATTTGATGTCGGACACACGGGAGGAGGGCCGTACGAGCAGTACTTC
v_gene: TRBV7-6; d_gene: -; len: 14; j_gene: TRBJ2-7; abundance: once; CDR3aa: CASSLASKGDEQYF; CDR3nt: TGTGCCAGCAGCTTAGCCTCGAAAGGGGACGAGCAGTACTTC
v_gene: TRBV25-1; d_gene: TRBD1; len: 17; j_gene: TRBJ2-1; abundance: -; CDR3aa: CASSGYRQGRTGNEQFF; CDR3nt: TGTGCCAGCAGTGGATACCGACAGGGGAGGACGGGCAATGAGCAGTTCTTC
v_gene: TRBV14; d_gene: -; len: 17; j_gene: TRBJ1-2; abundance: once; CDR3aa: CASSQEYRDRPDYGYTF; CDR3nt: TGTGCCAGCAGCCAAGAGTATCGCGACAGGCCAGACTATGGCTACACCTTC
v_gene: TRBV14; d_gene: -; len: 13; j_gene: TRBJ2-7; abundance: once; CDR3aa: CASSQASGYEQYF; CDR3nt: TGTGCCAGCAGCCAGGCTAGTGGGTACGAGCAGTACTTC
v_gene: TRBV4-2; d_gene: -; len: 15; j_gene: TRBJ1-4; abundance: -; CDR3aa: CASSQRDATNEKLFF; CDR3nt: TGTGCCAGCAGCCAGCGAGATGCAACTAATGAAAAACTGTTTTTT
v_gene: TRBV14; d_gene: -; len: 14; j_gene: TRBJ1-1; abundance: -; CDR3aa: CASSPPQPNTEAFF; CDR3nt: TGTGCCAGCAGCCCTCCACAGCCGAACACTGAAGCTTTCTTT
v_gene: TRBV9; d_gene: TRBD2; len: 14; j_gene: TRBJ2-3; abundance: -; CDR3aa: CASSQKRESDTQYF; CDR3nt: TGTGCCAGCAGCCAGAAGCGGGAGTCAGATACGCAGTATTTT
v_gene: TRBV6-1; d_gene: -; len: 12; j_gene: TRBJ1-5; abundance: -; CDR3aa: CASRVDISPQHF; CDR3nt: TGTGCCAGCAGGGTAGACATTTCGCCCCAGCATTTT
v_gene: TRBV9; d_gene: -; len: 15; j_gene: TRBJ1-5; abundance: few; CDR3aa: CASSVKGFGNQPQHF; CDR3nt: TGTGCCAGCAGCGTAAAGGGGTTTGGCAATCAGCCCCAGCATTTT
v_gene: TRBV2; d_gene: TRBD1; len: 14; j_gene: TRBJ1-5; abundance: -; CDR3aa: CASRGQGWDQPQHF; CDR3nt: TGTGCCAGCAGGGGACAGGGTTGGGATCAGCCCCAGCATTTT
v_gene: TRBV29-1; d_gene: -; len: 13; j_gene: TRBJ2-7; abundance: once; CDR3aa: CSGQGSLRNEQYF; CDR3nt: TGCAGCGGCCAAGGGAGTTTGAGGAACGAGCAGTACTTC
v_gene: TRBV2; d_gene: -; len: 13; j_gene: TRBJ2-2; abundance: -; CDR3aa: CASSFINTGELFF; CDR3nt: TGTGCCAGCAGCTTTATAAACACCGGGGAGCTGTTTTTT
v_gene: TRBV11-3; d_gene: TRBD1; len: 16; j_gene: TRBJ2-1; abundance: -; CDR3aa: CASSLGGTGLYNEQFF; CDR3nt: TGTGCCAGCAGCTTAGGCGGGACAGGGCTATACAATGAGCAGTTCTTC
v_gene: TRBV18; d_gene: -; len: 15; j_gene: TRBJ1-3; abundance: -; CDR3aa: CASSRTSTSGNTIYF; CDR3nt: TGTGCCAGCTCAAGGACATCCACCTCTGGAAACACCATATATTTT
v_gene: TRBV10-2; d_gene: -; len: 13; j_gene: TRBJ1-1; abundance: -; CDR3aa: CASKKRDGTEAFF; CDR3nt: TGCGCCAGCAAGAAGAGGGATGGCACTGAAGCTTTCTTT
v_gene: TRBV7-2; d_gene: TRBD2; len: 15; j_gene: TRBJ2-5; abundance: -; CDR3aa: CASSWTSGGRETQYF; CDR3nt: TGTGCCAGCAGCTGGACTAGCGGGGGGAGGGAGACCCAGTACTTC
v_gene: TRBV6-5; d_gene: -; len: 12; j_gene: TRBJ1-1; abundance: -; CDR3aa: CASCGGNTEAFF; CDR3nt: TGTGCCAGCTGCGGAGGGAACACTGAAGCTTTCTTT
v_gene: TRBV18; d_gene: TRBD1; len: 14; j_gene: TRBJ1-2; abundance: -; CDR3aa: CASSPYRDSYGYTF; CDR3nt: TGTGCCAGCTCACCCTACCGGGACAGCTATGGCTACACCTTC
v_gene: TRBV30; d_gene: -; len: 14; j_gene: TRBJ1-1; abundance: -; CDR3aa: CAWSVASQGDWAFF; CDR3nt: TGTGCCTGGAGTGTAGCGAGTCAGGGTGATTGGGCTTTCTTT
v_gene: TRBV28; d_gene: TRBD1; len: 17; j_gene: TRBJ2-2; abundance: -; CDR3aa: CASSSLDRPTNTGELFF; CDR3nt: TGTGCCAGCAGTTCCCTGGACAGGCCAACGAACACCGGGGAGCTGTTTTTT
v_gene: TRBV9; d_gene: -; len: 14; j_gene: TRBJ1-2; abundance: -; CDR3aa: CASSQSGSAHGYTF; CDR3nt: TGTGCCAGCAGCCAATCAGGGTCGGCACATGGCTACACCTTC